The rows below give T cell receptor beta chains drawn from one sample of a study of cytomegalovirus exposure and HLA in healthy donors. Sequencing was performed with immunoSEQ multiplex PCR; in TCRdb, only in-frame clones are kept and a portion is missing. This sample has 100,000 to 150,000 clones, with around four fifths found just once. What was sequenced was PBMCs. These receptor sequences come from a boy between 10 and 17 years old in good health and CMV-seronegative. Both conserved end residues are part of each CDR3. Each record gives: CDR3 DNA, CDR3 protein, clone size, J gene, D gene, V gene. A D gene is named only where the DNA matches it firmly. Clone size is given for some rows only: seen once, a few or many times, or a class if the clone is expanded.

CDR3 DNA: TGCAGTGCTACTAGGAAGAATGAGCAGTTCTTC; CDR3 protein: CSATRKNEQFF; clone size: NA; J gene: TRBJ2-1; D gene: NA; V gene: TRBV20-1
CDR3 DNA: TGTGCCTGGAGTCAACAGGGGGCCCATGGCTACACCTTC; CDR3 protein: CAWSQQGAHGYTF; clone size: NA; J gene: TRBJ1-2; D gene: TRBD1; V gene: TRBV30
CDR3 DNA: TGTGCCAGCACTCCGATGACAGGGGCAGATACGCAGTATTTT; CDR3 protein: CASTPMTGADTQYF; clone size: NA; J gene: TRBJ2-3; D gene: TRBD1; V gene: TRBV9
CDR3 DNA: TGCGCCAGCAGCCGGCGCTGGGGGGGAGGGGTCGAGCAGTACTTC; CDR3 protein: CASSRRWGGGVEQYF; clone size: many; J gene: TRBJ2-7; D gene: TRBD2; V gene: TRBV4-3
CDR3 DNA: TGTGCCAGTAGTGTCCTCCCGGGGACAGGCTATGGCTACACCTTC; CDR3 protein: CASSVLPGTGYGYTF; clone size: NA; J gene: TRBJ1-2; D gene: TRBD1; V gene: TRBV19
CDR3 DNA: TGTGCCAGCAGTTGGAGAGACGGTACGCAGTATTTT; CDR3 protein: CASSWRDGTQYF; clone size: NA; J gene: TRBJ2-3; D gene: NA; V gene: TRBV27
CDR3 DNA: TGTGCCAGCAGCGTAGCAGGGGCCGGCGGTGAAGCTTTCTTT; CDR3 protein: CASSVAGAGGEAFF; clone size: NA; J gene: TRBJ1-1; D gene: NA; V gene: TRBV9
CDR3 DNA: TGTGCCAGCAGTGAAAGGCAGGGGCTAGGCAATCAGCCCCAGCATTTT; CDR3 protein: CASSERQGLGNQPQHF; clone size: few; J gene: TRBJ1-5; D gene: NA; V gene: TRBV6-1
CDR3 DNA: TGTGCCAGCTCAGAGGGGTGGGGGACAGCTTCCTACGAGCAGTACTTC; CDR3 protein: CASSEGWGTASYEQYF; clone size: once; J gene: TRBJ2-7; D gene: TRBD1; V gene: TRBV18
CDR3 DNA: TGCGCCAGCAGCTTGGCCGCGGGAGCAGTCGGGGAGCTGTTTTTT; CDR3 protein: CASSLAAGAVGELFF; clone size: few; J gene: TRBJ2-2; D gene: TRBD2; V gene: TRBV5-1
CDR3 DNA: TGTGCCTGGGAGCAAAGGACCGGAGGGGCCATTCAGTACTTC; CDR3 protein: CAWEQRTGGAIQYF; clone size: NA; J gene: TRBJ2-4; D gene: NA; V gene: TRBV30
CDR3 DNA: TGCAGCGTTGAAGATCCTATGGGACAGGGGGCAGGTAATGAAAAACTGTTTTTT; CDR3 protein: CSVEDPMGQGAGNEKLFF; clone size: NA; J gene: TRBJ1-4; D gene: TRBD1; V gene: TRBV29-1
CDR3 DNA: TGTGCCAGCAGCTCGATTAGCGGGATCTCCTACAATGAGCAGTTCTTC; CDR3 protein: CASSSISGISYNEQFF; clone size: NA; J gene: TRBJ2-1; D gene: TRBD2; V gene: TRBV7-9
CDR3 DNA: TGTGCCAGCAGAATGGGACAGGGGGCATATGGCTACACCTTC; CDR3 protein: CASRMGQGAYGYTF; clone size: NA; J gene: TRBJ1-2; D gene: TRBD1; V gene: TRBV5-6
CDR3 DNA: TGTGCCAGCAGTCAGAAGGGGTCCACAGATACGCAGTATTTT; CDR3 protein: CASSQKGSTDTQYF; clone size: NA; J gene: TRBJ2-3; D gene: NA; V gene: TRBV7-9
CDR3 DNA: TGTGCCAGCAGTGCGGACAGTCCTGCAACTAATGAAAAACTGTTTTTT; CDR3 protein: CASSADSPATNEKLFF; clone size: NA; J gene: TRBJ1-4; D gene: NA; V gene: TRBV27
CDR3 DNA: TGCGCCAGCAGCCAAGAGATGTTGGCAGGGGCCGAAAAACTGTTTTTT; CDR3 protein: CASSQEMLAGAEKLFF; clone size: NA; J gene: TRBJ1-4; D gene: NA; V gene: TRBV4-1
CDR3 DNA: TGTGCCAGCAGTAGCGGGAGTAGGAATGAGCAGTTCTTC; CDR3 protein: CASSSGSRNEQFF; clone size: few; J gene: TRBJ2-1; D gene: TRBD2; V gene: TRBV30
CDR3 DNA: TGCAGCGATATAGCTGGAGGGGGCTACACCTTC; CDR3 protein: CSDIAGGGYTF; clone size: NA; J gene: TRBJ1-2; D gene: NA; V gene: TRBV29-1
CDR3 DNA: TGTGCCAGCAGTTCCGAGCGGCACCAGAGCTCCTACGAGCAGTACTTC; CDR3 protein: CASSSERHQSSYEQYF; clone size: NA; J gene: TRBJ2-7; D gene: NA; V gene: TRBV7-9
CDR3 DNA: TGCGCCAGCAGCTTGGTTAGCGGGAGGGCCTACAATGAGCAGTTCTTC; CDR3 protein: CASSLVSGRAYNEQFF; clone size: NA; J gene: TRBJ2-1; D gene: TRBD2; V gene: TRBV5-1
CDR3 DNA: TGCGCCAGCAGCCAAACAGGGACGGGTAATGAAAAACTGTTTTTT; CDR3 protein: CASSQTGTGNEKLFF; clone size: NA; J gene: TRBJ1-4; D gene: NA; V gene: TRBV4-1
CDR3 DNA: TGTGCCAGCAGTCCTGGGGACAACTACAATGAGCAGTTCTTC; CDR3 protein: CASSPGDNYNEQFF; clone size: once; J gene: TRBJ2-1; D gene: NA; V gene: TRBV6-1
CDR3 DNA: TGTGCCAGCAGTGCTAACTACGAGCAGTACTTC; CDR3 protein: CASSANYEQYF; clone size: NA; J gene: TRBJ2-7; D gene: NA; V gene: TRBV2
CDR3 DNA: TGTGCCAGTAGTACCGGGAGTCTGAGAGAGACCCAGTACTTC; CDR3 protein: CASSTGSLRETQYF; clone size: NA; J gene: TRBJ2-5; D gene: NA; V gene: TRBV19
CDR3 DNA: TGTGCCAGCAGCTTAGGCTTCTCACAGTCAGTCAACTATGGCTACACCTTC; CDR3 protein: CASSLGFSQSVNYGYTF; clone size: once; J gene: TRBJ1-2; D gene: NA; V gene: TRBV7-9
CDR3 DNA: TGTGCCTGGAGTGTACAGGGACAGGGCGGGCAGCCCCAGCATTTT; CDR3 protein: CAWSVQGQGGQPQHF; clone size: NA; J gene: TRBJ1-5; D gene: TRBD1; V gene: TRBV30
CDR3 DNA: TGTGCCAGCAGCAAAGCGGGTTCAGGGGGCGTCTTCCAAGGAGGTGATAGCAATCAGCCCCAGCATTTT; CDR3 protein: CASSKAGSGGVFQGGDSNQPQHF; clone size: NA; J gene: TRBJ1-5; D gene: NA; V gene: TRBV21-1
CDR3 DNA: TGTGCCAGCAGCGGTGGGACAGGGCGAAATGAGGCCAAAAACATTCAGTACTTC; CDR3 protein: CASSGGTGRNEAKNIQYF; clone size: once; J gene: TRBJ2-4; D gene: TRBD1; V gene: TRBV9
CDR3 DNA: TGTGCCAGCAGCTTGGGTGAGACAGGTAACCAGCCCCAGCATTTT; CDR3 protein: CASSLGETGNQPQHF; clone size: NA; J gene: TRBJ1-5; D gene: NA; V gene: TRBV5-8
CDR3 DNA: TGTGCCTCAGGGGCCTACAATGAGCAGTTCTTC; CDR3 protein: CASGAYNEQFF; clone size: NA; J gene: TRBJ2-1; D gene: NA; V gene: TRBV30
CDR3 DNA: TGTGCCAGCAGAGCTGGGACTAGCGTCGATACGCAGTATTTT; CDR3 protein: CASRAGTSVDTQYF; clone size: NA; J gene: TRBJ2-3; D gene: TRBD2; V gene: TRBV6-4
CDR3 DNA: TGTGCCTGGAGTCGCGTTCGGCTAGCGGTTACCGGGGAGCTGTTTTTT; CDR3 protein: CAWSRVRLAVTGELFF; clone size: NA; J gene: TRBJ2-2; D gene: TRBD2; V gene: TRBV30
CDR3 DNA: TGTGCCAGCAGCGATAGCGGGAGGGATACGCAGTATTTT; CDR3 protein: CASSDSGRDTQYF; clone size: NA; J gene: TRBJ2-3; D gene: TRBD2; V gene: TRBV6-1
CDR3 DNA: TGTGCCAGTAGTCAGCGTATACAAGAGACCCAGTACTTC; CDR3 protein: CASSQRIQETQYF; clone size: NA; J gene: TRBJ2-5; D gene: NA; V gene: TRBV19
CDR3 DNA: TGCGCCAGCAGCCAAGAGGAAAGGGTAGGCCTTCGGGGGTACACCATATATTTT; CDR3 protein: CASSQEERVGLRGYTIYF; clone size: NA; J gene: TRBJ1-3; D gene: NA; V gene: TRBV4-1
CDR3 DNA: TGTGCCTGGAGTGGTAAAGGACTGTATAATCAGCCCCAGCATTTT; CDR3 protein: CAWSGKGLYNQPQHF; clone size: NA; J gene: TRBJ1-5; D gene: NA; V gene: TRBV30
CDR3 DNA: TGCGCCAGCAGTGAGGACAGACAAGAGACCCAGTACTTC; CDR3 protein: CASSEDRQETQYF; clone size: NA; J gene: TRBJ2-5; D gene: NA; V gene: TRBV10-2
CDR3 DNA: TGTGCCATCAGTGAGTCGCGGGGAGGCACAGATACGCAGTATTTT; CDR3 protein: CAISESRGGTDTQYF; clone size: NA; J gene: TRBJ2-3; D gene: NA; V gene: TRBV10-3
CDR3 DNA: TGTGCCAGCAGCTTGACAGACAATGAGCAGTTCTTC; CDR3 protein: CASSLTDNEQFF; clone size: NA; J gene: TRBJ2-1; D gene: NA; V gene: TRBV5-6
CDR3 DNA: TGCGCCAGCAGCCAAGATAGAGGGGGCGGGGAGACCCAGTACTTC; CDR3 protein: CASSQDRGGGETQYF; clone size: NA; J gene: TRBJ2-5; D gene: TRBD1; V gene: TRBV4-3
CDR3 DNA: TGTGCCTGGAGTTCCTGGACTAGCGGAGGTATTGCAGATACGCAGTATTTT; CDR3 protein: CAWSSWTSGGIADTQYF; clone size: NA; J gene: TRBJ2-3; D gene: TRBD2; V gene: TRBV30
CDR3 DNA: TGTGCCAGCAGCCCCGCTAGCGGGAGAGGTGAGCAGTACTTC; CDR3 protein: CASSPASGRGEQYF; clone size: NA; J gene: TRBJ2-7; D gene: TRBD2; V gene: TRBV5-4
CDR3 DNA: TGCGCCAGCAGCCAAGTCCTATCAACTCGGGACAAATCCTACGAGCAGTACTTC; CDR3 protein: CASSQVLSTRDKSYEQYF; clone size: NA; J gene: TRBJ2-7; D gene: NA; V gene: TRBV4-1
CDR3 DNA: TGTGCCAGCAGCTCCACCGGGGCGGGGACCGGGGAGCTGTTTTTT; CDR3 protein: CASSSTGAGTGELFF; clone size: NA; J gene: TRBJ2-2; D gene: NA; V gene: TRBV7-6
CDR3 DNA: TGTGCCTGGAGTGGGGACTCGGGACGGCCCTCTGGGGCCAACGTCCTGACTTTC; CDR3 protein: CAWSGDSGRPSGANVLTF; clone size: NA; J gene: TRBJ2-6; D gene: NA; V gene: TRBV30
CDR3 DNA: TGTGCCAGCACTTCGGTGGGGGGTGGGACCACTGAAGCTTTCTTT; CDR3 protein: CASTSVGGGTTEAFF; clone size: NA; J gene: TRBJ1-1; D gene: NA; V gene: TRBV6-1
CDR3 DNA: TGTGCCAGTACAAAGGGGGCGAACACCATATATTTT; CDR3 protein: CASTKGANTIYF; clone size: NA; J gene: TRBJ1-3; D gene: TRBD1; V gene: TRBV7-9
CDR3 DNA: TGTGCCAGCAGCAAGGGGCAAAGCGCAGATACGCAGTATTTT; CDR3 protein: CASSKGQSADTQYF; clone size: NA; J gene: TRBJ2-3; D gene: NA; V gene: TRBV6-4
CDR3 DNA: TGTGCCAGCAGCCAGGGCAACACGGGCACAGATACGCAGTATTTT; CDR3 protein: CASSQGNTGTDTQYF; clone size: once; J gene: TRBJ2-3; D gene: NA; V gene: TRBV4-2
CDR3 DNA: TGTGCCAGTAGTAGACAGGGGTATGGCTACACCTTC; CDR3 protein: CASSRQGYGYTF; clone size: NA; J gene: TRBJ1-2; D gene: TRBD1; V gene: TRBV19
CDR3 DNA: TGCAGCGTTGAAGATGGACCCTCCGGGACAGGGTCTTGGAATGAGCAGTTCTTC; CDR3 protein: CSVEDGPSGTGSWNEQFF; clone size: NA; J gene: TRBJ2-1; D gene: TRBD1; V gene: TRBV29-1
CDR3 DNA: TGTGCCAGCACCGACGGACACCATTACGAGCAGTACTTC; CDR3 protein: CASTDGHHYEQYF; clone size: NA; J gene: TRBJ2-7; D gene: NA; V gene: TRBV2